The TCR beta chain described here comes from a study of prognosis after radiotherapy for stage I lung cancer. Two-round multiplex PCR amplified TCR beta CDR3 from genomic DNA. Gene-specific TRBV and TRBJ primers were used in PCR round one. TCRdb re-analysed the multiplex PCR reads in MiXCR, keeping a single row per CDR3 protein. The sample has about 34,000 distinct CDR3 sequences, nearly 35% seen once; the top ten hold around 16%. V was cut by 0 bases and J by 1 base, with 10 bases left in between. Per the germline V gene, CDR1 is SGHRS and CDR2 is YFSETQ. The CDR3 has 15 residues. This clonotype was counted at least ten times.

Here the sequenced sample was PBMCs, taken before or after stereotactic body radiation therapy (not recorded which). This receptor was obtained from a donor over 45 with non-small cell lung cancer. The V gene is TRBV5-1, the J gene TRBJ1-1; D remains unclear. CDR3 sequence: CASSLVSQQNTEAFF. CDR3 bases: TGCGCCAGCAGCTTGGTGTCGCAGCAGAACACTGAAGCTTTCTTT.